This entry lists 15 T cell receptor beta chains sequenced from one sample in a study of T cell responses to AZD1222 COVID-19 vaccine. The table came from immunoSEQ multiplex PCR; TCRdb's copy has only in-frame clones and leaves some out. Among approximately 150,000 clones listed, around 93% were seen once. Here the sequenced sample was peripheral blood, taken on day 0 of AZD1222 vaccination. Receptors originate from an adult in good health.

The rearrangement uses TRBV30 and TRBJ1-2; D might be TRBD1 (5 bases). CDR3 length equals 12 residues. Germline values: CDR1 GTSNPN, CDR2 SVGIG (reference sequence). Between the trimmed V and J ends, which lost 4 bases and 5 bases, there was a span of 11 bases. CDR3 amino acids: CAWTGLNYGYTF. The CDR3 nucleotides are TGTGCCTGGACAGGGTTGAATTATGGCTACACCTTC. The entire variable domain, with the rest obtained from reference TRBV30 and TRBJ1-2, is as follows: SQTIHQWPATLVQPVGSPLSLECTVEGTSNPNLYWYRQAAGRGLQLLFYSVGIGQISSEVPQNLSASRPQDRQFILSSKKLLLSDSGFYLCAWTGLNYGYTFGSGTRLTVV.

The chain couples TRBV3-1 (or the pseudogene TRBV3-2) to TRBJ2-7; 13 nucleotides line up with TRBD2. Germline V lookup: CDR1 LGHDT, CDR2 YNNKEL (reference sequence). The CDR3 contains 19 residues. V was clipped by 0 bases and J by 3 bases; unmatched bases: 11. The CDR3 region has the DNA TGTGCCAGCAGCCAAGATGAAACTAGCGGGGGGGCCCTTCGCTACGAGCAGTACTTC. It is translated as CASSQDETSGGALRYEQYF.

This chain connects TRBV6-6 to TRBJ1-5, with D hard to call. This CDR3 has 12 residues. Germline V gene sequence: CDR1 MNHNY, CDR2 SVGAGI (reference sequence). The V end lost 4 bases, the J end lost 4 bases, and 5 bases lay between the germline ends. The CDR3 region is CASSWVNQPQHF. The CDR3 coding sequence is TGTGCCAGCAGTTGGGTGAATCAGCCCCAGCATTTT.

The rearrangement joins TRBV7-2 to TRBJ1-5; D remains ambiguous. CDR1 and CDR2 (germline): SGHTA, FQGNSA. The germline V and J ends were trimmed by 1 base and 1 base, with 11 bases remaining between them. The CDR3 has 16 amino acids. The CDR3 here is CASSLDPGMSNQPQHF. The CDR3 bases are TGTGCCAGCAGCTTAGACCCGGGGATGAGCAATCAGCCCCAGCATTTT.

V is TRBV7-9 and J is TRBJ2-2; D ambiguous. The CDR3 has 12 amino acids. Trimming took 5 bases from V and 6 from J, leaving 7 bases between them. The germline V gene encodes CDR1 SEHNR and CDR2 FQNEAQ (reference sequence). The CDR3 reads CASSNDPGELFF. The CDR3 DNA follows: TGTGCCAGCAGCAATGATCCCGGGGAGCTGTTTTTT. The entire variable domain, with the rest obtained from reference TRBV7-9 and TRBJ2-2, is as follows: DTGVSQNPRHKITKRGQNVTFRCDPISEHNRLYWYRQTLGQGPEFLTYFQNEAQLEKSRLLSDRFSAERPKGSFSTLEIQRTEQGDSAMYLCASSNDPGELFFGEGSRLTVL.

The rearrangement links TRBV11-2 to TRBJ1-6; D possibly corresponds to TRBD1 (6 bases). This CDR3 has 17 amino acids. Looked up from germline, CDR1 is SGHAT and CDR2 is FQNNGV. V was trimmed by 2 bases and J by 11 bases, leaving 22 bases between them. In nucleotides, the CDR3 is TGTGCCAGCAGCTTACCGGCAGGGGTGGTGGTTGTAACACCCCTCCACTTT. This translates into CASSLPAGVVVVTPLHF.

The V and J genes are TRBV11-2 and TRBJ2-2; no definite D call. Germline CDR1 and CDR2: SGHAT and FQNNGV. The CDR3 runs 12 residues. Trimming pared 0 bases from V and 5 bases from J, leaving 1 base between. In DNA form, the CDR3 reads TGTGCCAGCAGCTTAGAAACCGGGGAGCTGTTTTTT. It yields the protein CASSLETGELFF. The complete variable domain, with remaining parts taken from reference TRBV11-2 and TRBJ2-2, reads EAGVAQSPRYKIIEKRQSVAFWCNPISGHATLYWYQQILGQGPKLLIQFQNNGVVDDSQLPKDRFSAERLKGVDSTLKIQPAKLEDSAVYLCASSLETGELFFGEGSRLTVL.

This sequence joins TRBV4-1 and TRBJ2-2; D possibly corresponds to TRBD2 (6 bases). Germline loops: CDR1 MGHRA, CDR2 YSYEKL. The V end was cut by 2 bases, the J end by 5 bases, with 15 bases between. CDR3 length: 16 residues. CDR3 residues: CASSQIRRTITGELFF. The CDR3 DNA reads as TGCGCCAGCAGCCAAATCCGAAGGACTATTACCGGGGAGCTGTTTTTT.

The rearrangement uses TRBV2 and TRBJ2-1; D gene uncertain. CDR3 length: 11 residues. Germline V gene data show CDR1 as SNHLY and CDR2 as FYNNEI. V lost 1 base and J 10 bases, leaving 5 bases between the germline ends. The CDR3 bases are TGTGCCAGCAGTGAAGGAATAGAGCAGTTCTTC. Amino acids: CASSEGIEQFF.

The rearrangement joins TRBV6-1 to TRBJ1-2; 8 positions match TRBD1. Germline trimming cut 2 bases from V and 2 bases from J; bases unmatched to any gene: 7. CDR3 size: 16 residues. Germline CDR1 reads MNHNS; CDR2 reads SASEGT. The chain's CDR3 is CASSEIYTGGNYGYTF. The CDR3 nucleotides read TGTGCCAGCAGTGAAATTTATACAGGGGGGAACTATGGCTACACCTTC.

The V call is TRBV28, the J call TRBJ2-6; D gene unclear. Trimming removed 7 bases at V and 0 bases at J, with 10 bases between. Germline V gene lookup returns CDR1 MDHEN and CDR2 SYDVKM. This CDR3 spans 15 amino acids. CDR3 amino acids: CASNYRNSGANVLTF. Here the CDR3 DNA reads TGTGCCAGCAACTACCGAAACTCTGGGGCCAACGTCCTGACTTTC.

The V call is TRBV4-1, the J call TRBJ2-7; 11 positions match TRBD1. The length of the CDR3 is 16 residues. Trimming at V came to 0 bases and at J to 5 bases, leaving 6 bases not matched to a gene. The germline V gene encodes CDR1 MGHRA and CDR2 YSYEKL. The CDR3 DNA reads TGCGCCAGCAGCCAAGATATAGGACAGGGGGCCCACGAGCAGTACTTC. It yields the protein CASSQDIGQGAHEQYF.

This chain links TRBV21-1 with TRBJ1-1; the DNA was not compared with TRBD1, the D call given in the table. TRBV21-1 is flagged as a pseudogene. The CDR3 sequence is 12 residues long. Here the CDR3 reads CASRNRGPEAFF. The DNA of the CDR3 is TGTGCCAGCAGAAACAGGGGGCCTGAAGCTTTCTTT.

The CDR3 nucleotides read TGTGCCAGTAAGACAGGAACTGGCTACACCTTC. It yields the protein CASKTGTGYTF. The chain uses TRBV19 and TRBJ1-2, with D maybe TRBD1 (6 bases). The length of the CDR3 is 11 residues. Germline V gene lookup returns CDR1 LNHDA and CDR2 SQIVND (reference sequence). V was shortened by 7 bases and J by 7 bases, with 10 bases between the two germline ends. The full variable domain, in which reference TRBV19 and TRBJ1-2 provide the parts outside the CDR3, is DGGITQSPKYLFRKEGQNVTLSCEQNLNHDAMYWYRQDPGQGLRLIYYSQIVNDFQKGDIAEGYSVSREKKESFPLTVTSAQKNPTAFYLCASKTGTGYTFGSGTRLTVV.

This chain joins TRBV5-4 and TRBJ2-2, with 12 positions matching TRBD2. Germline CDR1 reads SGHNT; CDR2 reads YYREEE (reference sequence). V trimming: 5 bases; J trimming: 7 bases; junction bases outside the gene matches: 9. This CDR3 has 16 residues. This chain's CDR3 is CASSVLAGGLVGELFF. CDR3 bases: TGTGCCAGCAGTGTTCTAGCGGGAGGGTTGGTCGGGGAGCTGTTTTTT.